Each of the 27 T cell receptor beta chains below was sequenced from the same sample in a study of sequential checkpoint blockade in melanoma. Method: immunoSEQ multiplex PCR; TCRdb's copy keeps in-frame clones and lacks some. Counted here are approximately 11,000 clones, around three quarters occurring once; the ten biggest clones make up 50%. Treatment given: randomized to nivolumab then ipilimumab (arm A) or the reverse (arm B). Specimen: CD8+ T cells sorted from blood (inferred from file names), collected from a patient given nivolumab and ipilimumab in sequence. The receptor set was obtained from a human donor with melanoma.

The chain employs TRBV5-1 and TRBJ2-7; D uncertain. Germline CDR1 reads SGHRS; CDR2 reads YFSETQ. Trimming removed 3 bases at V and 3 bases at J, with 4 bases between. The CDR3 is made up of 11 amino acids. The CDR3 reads CASSYSYEQYF. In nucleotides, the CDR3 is TGCGCCAGCAGCTACAGCTACGAGCAGTACTTC. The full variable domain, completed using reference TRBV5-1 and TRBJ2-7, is KAGVTQTPRYLIKTRGQQVTLSCSPISGHRSVSWYQQTPGQGLQFLFEYFSETQRNKGNFPGRFSGRQFSNSRSEMNVSTLELGDSALYLCASSYSYEQYFGPGTRLTVT.

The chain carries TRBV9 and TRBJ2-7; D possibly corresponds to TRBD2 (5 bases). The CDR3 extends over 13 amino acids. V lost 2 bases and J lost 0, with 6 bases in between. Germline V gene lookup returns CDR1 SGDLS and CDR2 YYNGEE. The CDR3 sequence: CASSVGNSYEQYF. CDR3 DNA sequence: TGTGCCAGCAGCGTCGGGAACTCCTACGAGCAGTACTTC.

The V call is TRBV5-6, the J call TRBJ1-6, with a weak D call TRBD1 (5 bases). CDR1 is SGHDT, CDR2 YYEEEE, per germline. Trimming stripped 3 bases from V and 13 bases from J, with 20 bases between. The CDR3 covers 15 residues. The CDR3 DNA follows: TGTGCCAGCAGCTCCTTCCGGGTGCAGGGCCCCCCCCTCCACTTT. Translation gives CASSSFRVQGPPLHF.

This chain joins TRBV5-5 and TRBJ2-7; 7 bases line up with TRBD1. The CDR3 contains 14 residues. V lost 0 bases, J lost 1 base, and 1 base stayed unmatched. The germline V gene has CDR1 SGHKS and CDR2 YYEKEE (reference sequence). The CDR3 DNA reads TGTGCCAGCAGCTTGGGGGACAGTTCCTACGAGCAGTACTTC. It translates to CASSLGDSSYEQYF.

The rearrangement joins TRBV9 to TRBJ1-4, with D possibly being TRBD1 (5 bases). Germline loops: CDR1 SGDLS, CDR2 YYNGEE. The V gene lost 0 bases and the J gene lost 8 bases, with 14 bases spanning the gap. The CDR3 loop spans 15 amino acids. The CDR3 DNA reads TGTGCCAGCAGCGTAGACTCAGGGCTTCAGGAAAAACTGTTTTTT. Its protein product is CASSVDSGLQEKLFF.

CDR3 nucleotides: TGTGCCAGCAATCCCCTTACTACAGGGCCCTACGAGCAGTACTTC. Amino acid sequence: CASNPLTTGPYEQYF. The chain joins TRBV28 to TRBJ2-5; the D gene is possibly TRBD1 (6 bases). The J call may be mistaken, given a closer DNA end match to TRBJ2-7. Germline loops: CDR1 MDHEN, CDR2 SYDVKM. This CDR3 is built from 15 residues.

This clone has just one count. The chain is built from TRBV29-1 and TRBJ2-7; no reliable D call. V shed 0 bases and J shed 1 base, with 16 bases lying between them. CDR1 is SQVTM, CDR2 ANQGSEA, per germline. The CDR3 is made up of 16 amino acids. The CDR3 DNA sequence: TGCAGCGTTGAAGATCGTAGTCGCGACACTTCCTACGAGCAGTACTTC. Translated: CSVEDRSRDTSYEQYF.

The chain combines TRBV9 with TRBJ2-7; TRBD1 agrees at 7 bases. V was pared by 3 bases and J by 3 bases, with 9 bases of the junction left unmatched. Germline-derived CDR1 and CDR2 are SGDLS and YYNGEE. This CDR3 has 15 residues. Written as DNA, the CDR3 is TGTGCCAGCAGCGAGGGAACAGGGGATTACTACGAGCAGTACTTC. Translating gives CASSEGTGDYYEQYF.

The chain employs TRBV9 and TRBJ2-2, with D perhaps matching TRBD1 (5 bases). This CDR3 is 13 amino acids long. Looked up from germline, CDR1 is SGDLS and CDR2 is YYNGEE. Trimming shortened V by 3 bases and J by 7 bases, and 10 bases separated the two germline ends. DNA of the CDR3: TGTGCCAGCAGCGACGACAGATTCGGGGAGCTGTTTTTT. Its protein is CASSDDRFGELFF.

In nucleotides, the CDR3 is TGTGCCAGCGCCCCGCTGCGGATAGCAGGGGTCGACCAGCAGTACTTC. Protein: CASAPLRIAGVDQQYF. The chain couples TRBV7-2 to TRBJ2-7, with D possibly matching TRBD1 (6 bases). The germline gives CDR1 SGHTA, CDR2 FQGNSA. Trimming took off 8 bases at V and 8 bases at J, with 28 bases between the two ends. The CDR3 loop spans 16 amino acids. Full variable domain (rest looked up from reference TRBV7-2 and TRBJ2-7): GAGVSQSPSNKVTEKGKDVELRCDPISGHTALYWYRQSLGQGLEFLIYFQGNSAPDKSGLPSDRFSAERTGGSVSTLTIQRTQQEDSAVYLCASAPLRIAGVDQQYFGPGTRLTVT.

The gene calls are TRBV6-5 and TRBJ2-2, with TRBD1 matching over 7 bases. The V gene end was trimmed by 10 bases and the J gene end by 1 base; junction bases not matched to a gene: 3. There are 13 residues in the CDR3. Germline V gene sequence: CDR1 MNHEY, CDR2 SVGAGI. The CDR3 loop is CATRTGNTGELFF. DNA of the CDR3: TGTGCCACTCGGACAGGGAACACCGGGGAGCTGTTTTTT.

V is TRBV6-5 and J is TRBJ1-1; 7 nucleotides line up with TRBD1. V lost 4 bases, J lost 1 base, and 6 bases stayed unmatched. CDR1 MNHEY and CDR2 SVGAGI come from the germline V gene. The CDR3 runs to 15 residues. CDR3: CASSSPGQENTEAFF. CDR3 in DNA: TGTGCCAGCAGTTCCCCTGGACAGGAGAACACTGAAGCTTTCTTT.

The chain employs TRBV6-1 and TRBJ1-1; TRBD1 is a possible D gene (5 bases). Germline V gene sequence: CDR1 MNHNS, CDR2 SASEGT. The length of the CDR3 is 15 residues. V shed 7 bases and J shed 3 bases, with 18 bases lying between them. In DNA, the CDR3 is TGTGCCAGCACCTACCCAGGGCCGCTCGACACTGAAGCTTTCTTT. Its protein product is CASTYPGPLDTEAFF.

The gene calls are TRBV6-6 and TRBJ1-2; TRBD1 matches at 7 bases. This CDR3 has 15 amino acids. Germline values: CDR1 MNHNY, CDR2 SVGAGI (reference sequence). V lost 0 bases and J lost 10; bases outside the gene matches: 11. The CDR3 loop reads CASSYSTGTVSPYTF. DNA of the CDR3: TGTGCCAGCAGTTACTCGACCGGGACAGTATCACCCTACACCTTC.

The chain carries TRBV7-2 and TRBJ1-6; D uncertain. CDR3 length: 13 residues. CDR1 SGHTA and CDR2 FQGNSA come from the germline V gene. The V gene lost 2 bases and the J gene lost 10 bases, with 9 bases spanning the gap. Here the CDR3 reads CASSLSEFSPLHF. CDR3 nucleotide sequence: TGTGCCAGCAGCTTATCGGAGTTCTCACCCCTCCACTTT.

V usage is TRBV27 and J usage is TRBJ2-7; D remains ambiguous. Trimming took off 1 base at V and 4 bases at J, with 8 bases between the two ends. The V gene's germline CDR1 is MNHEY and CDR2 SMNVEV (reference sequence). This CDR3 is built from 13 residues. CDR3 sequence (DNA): TGTGCCAGCAGTTTATACCCCGGGTACGAGCAGTACTTC. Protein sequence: CASSLYPGYEQYF.

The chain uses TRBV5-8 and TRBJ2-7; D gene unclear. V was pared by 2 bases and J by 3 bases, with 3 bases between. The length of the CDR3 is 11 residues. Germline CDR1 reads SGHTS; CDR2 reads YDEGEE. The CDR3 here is CASSLYYEQYF. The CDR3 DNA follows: TGTGCCAGCAGCTTATACTACGAGCAGTACTTC.

CDR3 nucleotides: TGTGCCAGCAGCTTGGGGGGAGGAAGCAATCAGCCCCAGCATTTT. It encodes CASSLGGGSNQPQHF. The chain recombines TRBV5-6 with TRBJ1-5; D gene ambiguous. The germline gives CDR1 SGHDT, CDR2 YYEEEE. The CDR3 sequence is 15 residues long. V lost 0 bases and J 1 base, leaving 8 bases between the germline ends.

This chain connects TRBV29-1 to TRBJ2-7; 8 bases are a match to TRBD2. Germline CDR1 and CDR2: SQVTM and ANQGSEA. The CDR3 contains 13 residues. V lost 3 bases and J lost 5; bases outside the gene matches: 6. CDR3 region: CSVDLGGGNEQYF. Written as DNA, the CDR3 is TGCAGCGTTGATCTCGGGGGGGGGAACGAGCAGTACTTC.

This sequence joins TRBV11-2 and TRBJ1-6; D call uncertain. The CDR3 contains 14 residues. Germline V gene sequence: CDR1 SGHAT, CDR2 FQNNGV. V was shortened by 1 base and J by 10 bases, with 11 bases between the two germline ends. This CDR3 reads CASSLVGERSPLHF. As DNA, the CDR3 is TGTGCCAGCAGCTTAGTGGGCGAGAGATCACCCCTCCACTTT.

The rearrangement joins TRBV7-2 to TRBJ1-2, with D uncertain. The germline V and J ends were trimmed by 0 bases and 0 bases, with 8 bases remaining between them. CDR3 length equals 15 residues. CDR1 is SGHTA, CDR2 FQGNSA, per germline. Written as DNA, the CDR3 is TGTGCCAGCAGCTTAGCGTTTCCGGCTAACTATGGCTACACCTTC. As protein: CASSLAFPANYGYTF. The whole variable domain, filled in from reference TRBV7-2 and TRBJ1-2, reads GAGVSQSPSNKVTEKGKDVELRCDPISGHTALYWYRQSLGQGLEFLIYFQGNSAPDKSGLPSDRFSAERTGGSVSTLTIQRTQQEDSAVYLCASSLAFPANYGYTFGSGTRLTVV.

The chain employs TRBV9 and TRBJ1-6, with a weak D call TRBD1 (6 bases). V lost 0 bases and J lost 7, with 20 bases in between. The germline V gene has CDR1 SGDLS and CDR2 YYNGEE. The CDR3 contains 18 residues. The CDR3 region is CASSVAGHLAGANSPLHF. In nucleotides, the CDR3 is TGTGCCAGCAGCGTAGCTGGTCACCTGGCAGGGGCCAATTCACCCCTCCACTTT.

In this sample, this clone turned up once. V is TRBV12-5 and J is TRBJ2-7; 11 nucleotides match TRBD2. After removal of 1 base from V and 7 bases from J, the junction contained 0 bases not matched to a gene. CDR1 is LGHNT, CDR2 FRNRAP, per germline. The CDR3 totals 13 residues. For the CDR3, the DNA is TGTGCTAGTGGTTTGGGACTAGCGGGGGAGCAGTACTTC. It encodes CASGLGLAGEQYF. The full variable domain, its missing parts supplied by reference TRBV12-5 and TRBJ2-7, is DARVTQTPRHKVTEMGQEVTMRCQPILGHNTVFWYRQTMMQGLELLAYFRNRAPLDDSGMPKDRFSAEMPDATLATLKIQPSEPRDSAVYFCASGLGLAGEQYFGPGTRLTVT.

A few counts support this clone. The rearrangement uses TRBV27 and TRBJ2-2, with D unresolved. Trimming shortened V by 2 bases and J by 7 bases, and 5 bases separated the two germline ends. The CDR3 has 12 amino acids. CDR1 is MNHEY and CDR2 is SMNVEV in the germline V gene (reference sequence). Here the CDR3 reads CASSLRVGELFF. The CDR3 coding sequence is TGTGCCAGCAGTTTACGGGTCGGGGAGCTGTTTTTT.

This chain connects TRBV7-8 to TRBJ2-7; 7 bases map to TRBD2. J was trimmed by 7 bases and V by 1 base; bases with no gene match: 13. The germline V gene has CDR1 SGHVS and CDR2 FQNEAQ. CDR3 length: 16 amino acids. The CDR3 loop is CASSLEGTNPFGEQYF. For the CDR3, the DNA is TGTGCCAGCAGCTTAGAAGGGACTAACCCCTTCGGGGAGCAGTACTTC. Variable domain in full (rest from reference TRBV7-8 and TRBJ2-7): GAGVSQSPRYKVAKRGQDVALRCDPISGHVSLFWYQQALGQGPEFLTYFQNEAQLDKSGLPSDRFFAERPEGSVSTLKIQRTQQEDSAVYLCASSLEGTNPFGEQYFGPGTRLTVT.

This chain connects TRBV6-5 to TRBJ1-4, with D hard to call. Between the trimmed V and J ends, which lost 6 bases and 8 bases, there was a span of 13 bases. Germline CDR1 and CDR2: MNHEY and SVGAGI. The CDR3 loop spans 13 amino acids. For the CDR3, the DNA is TGTGCCAGCAGCCCTATAGAACAGGAAAAACTGTTTTTT. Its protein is CASSPIEQEKLFF.

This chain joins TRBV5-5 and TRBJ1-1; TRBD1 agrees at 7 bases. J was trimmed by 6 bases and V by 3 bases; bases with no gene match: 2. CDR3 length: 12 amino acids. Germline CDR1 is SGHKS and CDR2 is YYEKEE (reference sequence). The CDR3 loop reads CASSSTGAEAFF. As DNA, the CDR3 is TGTGCCAGCAGCTCTACAGGGGCTGAAGCTTTCTTT. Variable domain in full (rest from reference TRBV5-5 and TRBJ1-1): DAGVTQSPTHLIKTRGQQVTLRCSPISGHKSVSWYQQVLGQGPQFIFQYYEKEERGRGNFPDRFSARQFPNYSSELNVNALLLGDSALYLCASSSTGAEAFFGQGTRLTVV.